The rows below give T cell receptor beta chains drawn from one sample of a study of beta chain features in type 1 diabetes. This table comes from immunoSEQ multiplex PCR, and its TCRdb copy is limited to in-frame clones, with some not included. The data hold around 240,000 clones, with 68% observed a single time. Sequenced sample: naive CD4+ T cells from blood. The receptors originated from a man aged 25-45 years in good health. CDR3s include the opening cysteine and the closing phenylalanine or tryptophan. Fields, in order: D gene, V gene, CDR3 length, J gene, clone size, CDR3 protein, CDR3 DNA. The D gene is left open where the match is weak. A row's size may be missing; if present it is once, few, many or a size class.

D: TRBD1
V: TRBV30
length: 13
J: TRBJ1-2
size: -
CDR3: CAWSDRGYYGYTF
DNA: TGTGCCTGGAGTGACAGGGGTTATTATGGCTACACCTTC

D: -
V: TRBV19
length: 15
J: TRBJ2-4
size: -
CDR3: CASTLLGGSKNIQYF
DNA: TGTGCCAGTACCCTTCTGGGCGGGTCTAAAAACATTCAGTACTTC

D: -
V: TRBV10-3
length: 13
J: TRBJ2-7
size: -
CDR3: CAISEVRAYEQYF
DNA: TGTGCCATCAGTGAAGTCAGGGCCTACGAGCAGTACTTC

D: -
V: TRBV30
length: 13
J: TRBJ1-1
size: -
CDR3: CAWSVKSSTEAFF
DNA: TGTGCCTGGAGTGTTAAGTCCAGCACTGAAGCTTTCTTT

D: -
V: TRBV30
length: 14
J: TRBJ1-2
size: -
CDR3: CAWTPRLGDYGYTF
DNA: TGTGCCTGGACTCCACGCCTGGGGGACTATGGCTACACCTTC

D: TRBD1
V: TRBV7-9
length: 13
J: TRBJ1-2
size: -
CDR3: CASSAGTVYGYTF
DNA: TGTGCCAGCAGCGCCGGGACAGTTTATGGCTACACCTTC

D: -
V: TRBV29-1
length: 12
J: TRBJ2-7
size: -
CDR3: CSVEKGGNEQYF
DNA: TGCAGCGTTGAAAAGGGAGGAAACGAGCAGTACTTC

D: TRBD2
V: TRBV5-6
length: 16
J: TRBJ2-1
size: -
CDR3: CASSAVTSAWKGEQFF
DNA: TGTGCCAGCAGCGCCGTCACTAGCGCCTGGAAAGGTGAGCAGTTCTTC

D: -
V: TRBV30
length: 13
J: TRBJ1-2
size: -
CDR3: CAWSVRMYYGYTF
DNA: TGTGCCTGGAGTGTACGTATGTACTATGGCTACACCTTC

D: TRBD1
V: TRBV7-7
length: 16
J: TRBJ2-2
size: -
CDR3: CASSLGQGLNTGELFF
DNA: TGTGCCAGCAGCTTGGGACAGGGTTTGAACACCGGGGAGCTGTTTTTT

D: -
V: TRBV30
length: 12
J: TRBJ2-7
size: -
CDR3: CAWSRSSYEQYF
DNA: TGTGCCTGGAGTAGGTCCTCCTACGAGCAGTACTTC

D: -
V: TRBV7-8
length: 17
J: TRBJ2-3
size: -
CDR3: CASTLPWGPISTDTQYF
DNA: TGTGCCAGCACCCTCCCGTGGGGACCCATTAGCACAGATACGCAGTATTTT

D: -
V: TRBV15
length: 16
J: TRBJ2-3
size: once
CDR3: CATSSGESWGTDTQYF
DNA: TGTGCCACCAGCAGCGGAGAATCTTGGGGCACAGATACGCAGTATTTT

D: TRBD1
V: TRBV28
length: 15
J: TRBJ2-7
size: -
CDR3: CASSSPGTASYEQYF
DNA: TGTGCCAGCAGTTCCCCGGGGACAGCCTCCTACGAGCAGTACTTC

D: -
V: TRBV2
length: 12
J: TRBJ2-3
size: -
CDR3: CASNGERDTQYF
DNA: TGTGCCAGCAACGGGGAGCGGGATACGCAGTATTTT

D: -
V: TRBV29-1
length: 12
J: TRBJ1-1
size: -
CDR3: CSVEGGNTEAFF
DNA: TGCAGCGTTGAAGGGGGCAACACTGAAGCTTTCTTT

D: TRBD2
V: TRBV6-5
length: 15
J: TRBJ2-7
size: -
CDR3: CASSYSNGRASEQYF
DNA: TGTGCCAGCAGTTACTCGAACGGGAGGGCCTCCGAGCAGTACTTC

D: -
V: TRBV13
length: 16
J: TRBJ1-1
size: -
CDR3: CASSSRYLTLATEAFF
DNA: TGTGCCAGCAGCTCCAGATATTTGACATTAGCAACTGAAGCTTTCTTT

D: -
V: TRBV30
length: 11
J: TRBJ1-2
size: -
CDR3: CAWAGTYGYTF
DNA: TGTGCCTGGGCCGGGACTTATGGCTACACCTTC

D: -
V: TRBV5-1
length: 12
J: TRBJ2-7
size: -
CDR3: CASSTSGGEQYF
DNA: TGCGCCAGCAGCACCTCGGGCGGCGAGCAGTACTTC

D: TRBD1
V: TRBV29-1
length: 15
J: TRBJ2-3
size: few
CDR3: CSVEATGEYADTQYF
DNA: TGCAGCGTTGAGGCCACAGGGGAATATGCAGATACGCAGTATTTT

D: -
V: TRBV30
length: 14
J: TRBJ2-5
size: -
CDR3: CAWSVKGFRETQYF
DNA: TGTGCCTGGAGTGTAAAGGGTTTTCGGGAGACCCAGTACTTC